This TCR beta chain was sequenced during a study of CD8+CD57+ T cells in acquired aplastic anemia. Overall study: Across the sorted CD4+ and CD8+ cells, DNA amounts averaged 3.2 ug.

TCR beta VDJ and CDR3 profiling used genomic DNA as template. TCRdb independently ran MiXCR on the reads; one entry per CDR3 protein. The repertoire holds some 200,000 distinct CDR3 sequences, 50% to 70% seen once, with roughly three fifths in the top ten. Study outcomes and limitations: For CD8+ Simpson's diversity, patients and controls showed no significant difference. Both patients and controls carried the same twenty-nine CD8+ CDR3 sequences.

The CDR3 contains 14 residues. Germline values: CDR1 SEHNR, CDR2 FQNEAQ (reference sequence). The V and J ends lost 1 base and 4 bases respectively, with 10 bases between them. CD8+CD57+ cell expansion had been shown by flow cytometry in patients chosen for sequencing. As to this clonotype: Its antigen remains unknown.

This sequence originates from a human donor with aplastic anemia. J is TRBJ2-5 and V is TRBV7-9, with D possibly called TRBD1 or TRBD2 (6 bases each). The sample consisted of sorted CD4+, CD8+, or CD8+CD57+ T cells (not recorded which) from PBMCs. The CDR3 DNA reads TGTGCCAGCAGCTTAGGGGGGGCAGGAGAGACCCAGTACTTC. Translating gives CASSLGGAGETQYF.